This T cell receptor beta chain was sequenced in a study of beta chain features in type 1 diabetes. Study context: In all, 107,917,701 sorted cells from all samples were analyzed. Broader study findings: Any HLA effect on TCRB rearrangement was left unresolved by small sub-analyses. In comparison with healthy donors, patients had naive, central memory and Treg TCRB repertoires that appeared more similar. A potential PCR bias toward shorter templates would be equal in patient and control samples.

Since all of the isolated RNA was reverse transcribed, expressed TCRB transcripts were what got sequenced. Sequencing used immunoSEQ multiplex PCR; TCRdb keeps in-frame clones, though not all of them. Of around 180,000 clones detected, about an eighth appear once; the ten largest clones hold about 0.58%. The sample holds a few counts of this clone. Its specificity is unknown. This sequence originates from a woman younger than 35 in good health. The sequenced sample was central memory CD4+ T cells from blood.

CDR3 region: CAWSVGGRTNYGYTF. Written as DNA, the CDR3 is TGTGCCTGGAGTGTCGGGGGACGCACAAACTATGGCTACACCTTC. The V gene is TRBV30, the J gene TRBJ1-2, with TRBD1 as a possible D gene (5 bases). This CDR3 has 15 amino acids. Germline loops: CDR1 GTSNPN, CDR2 SVGIG (reference sequence). V shed 0 bases and J shed 2 bases, with 13 bases lying between them.